This T cell receptor beta chain derives from a study of cytomegalovirus exposure and HLA in healthy donors. J gave up 0 bases and V 6 bases, and 7 bases lay outside the gene matches. Germline lookup yields CDR1 LNHDA and CDR2 SQIVND (reference sequence). CDR3 length: 15 amino acids. Primers included in the PCR were 60 Vbeta and 13 Jbeta primers. In the study's own analysis: Around 12 million of about 80 million unique TCR beta chains were shared, per a later count. Clones were sequenced by immunoSEQ multiplex PCR, and TCRdb holds only the in-frame ones, with some missing. The DNA gave D and trimming, while V, J and clone size come from that table. The repertoire includes 75,000 to 100,000 clones, around 79% of them detected once, and roughly 3.2% sits in the top ten.

The source material was PBMCs. The source is a female donor in good health and CMV-seropositive. The chain combines TRBV19 with TRBJ1-1; 7 bases fit TRBD1. The CDR3 reads CASRPGQYMNTEAFF. The CDR3 DNA is TGTGCCAGTAGGCCGGGACAGTACATGAACACTGAAGCTTTCTTT.